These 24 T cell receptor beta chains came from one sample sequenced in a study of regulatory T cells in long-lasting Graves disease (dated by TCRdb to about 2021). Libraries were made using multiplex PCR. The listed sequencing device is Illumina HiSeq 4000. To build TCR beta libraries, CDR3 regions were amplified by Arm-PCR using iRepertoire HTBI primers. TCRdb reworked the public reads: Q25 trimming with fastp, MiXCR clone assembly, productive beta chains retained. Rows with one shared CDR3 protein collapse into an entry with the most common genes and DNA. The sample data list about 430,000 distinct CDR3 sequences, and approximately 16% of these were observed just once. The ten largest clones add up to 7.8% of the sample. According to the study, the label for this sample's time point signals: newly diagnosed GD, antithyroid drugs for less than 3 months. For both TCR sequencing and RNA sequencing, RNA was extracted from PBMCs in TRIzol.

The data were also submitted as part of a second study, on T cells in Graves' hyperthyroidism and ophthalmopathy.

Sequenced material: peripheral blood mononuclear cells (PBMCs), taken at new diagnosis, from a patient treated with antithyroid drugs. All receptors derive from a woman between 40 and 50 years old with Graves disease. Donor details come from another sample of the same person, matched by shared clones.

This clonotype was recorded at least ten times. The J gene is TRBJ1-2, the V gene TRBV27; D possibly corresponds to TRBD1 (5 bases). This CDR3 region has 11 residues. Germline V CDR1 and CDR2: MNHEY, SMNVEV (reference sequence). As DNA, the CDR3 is TGTGGTAGCCTGGGGGAAAATGGCTACACCTTC. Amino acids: CGSLGENGYTF.

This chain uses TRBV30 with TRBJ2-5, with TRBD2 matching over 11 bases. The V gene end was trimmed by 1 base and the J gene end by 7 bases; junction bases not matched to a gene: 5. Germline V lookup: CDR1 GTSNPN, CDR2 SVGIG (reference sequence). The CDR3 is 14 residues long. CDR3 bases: TGTGCCTGGAGTGGACTAGCGGGGTCGAGGACCCAGTACTTC. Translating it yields CAWSGLAGSRTQYF. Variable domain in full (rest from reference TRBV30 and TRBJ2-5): SQTIHQWPATLVQPVGSPLSLECTVEGTSNPNLYWYRQAAGRGLQLLFYSVGIGQISSEVPQNLSASRPQDRQFILSSKKLLLSDSGFYLCAWSGLAGSRTQYFGPGTRLLVL.

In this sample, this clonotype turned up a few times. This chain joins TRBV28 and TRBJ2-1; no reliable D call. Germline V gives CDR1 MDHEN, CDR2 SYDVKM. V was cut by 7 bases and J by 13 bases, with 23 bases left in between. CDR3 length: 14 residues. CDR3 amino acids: CASTSLDRNEKQFF. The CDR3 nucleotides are TGTGCCAGCACCTCACTGGACCGCAATGAGAAACAGTTCTTC.

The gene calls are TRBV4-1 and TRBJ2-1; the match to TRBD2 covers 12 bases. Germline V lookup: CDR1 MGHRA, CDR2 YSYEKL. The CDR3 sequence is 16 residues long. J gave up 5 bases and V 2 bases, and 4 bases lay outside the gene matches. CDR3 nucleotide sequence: TGCGCCAGCAGCCAACCCCGGACTAGCGGGAACAATGAGCAGTTCTTC. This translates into CASSQPRTSGNNEQFF.

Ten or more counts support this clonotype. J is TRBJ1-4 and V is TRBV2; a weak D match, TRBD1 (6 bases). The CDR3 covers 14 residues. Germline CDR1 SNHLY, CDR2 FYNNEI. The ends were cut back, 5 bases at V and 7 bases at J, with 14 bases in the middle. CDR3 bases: TGTGCCAGCAGTAGACAGGCAGGCGGTGAAAAACTGTTTTTT. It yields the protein CASSRQAGGEKLFF.

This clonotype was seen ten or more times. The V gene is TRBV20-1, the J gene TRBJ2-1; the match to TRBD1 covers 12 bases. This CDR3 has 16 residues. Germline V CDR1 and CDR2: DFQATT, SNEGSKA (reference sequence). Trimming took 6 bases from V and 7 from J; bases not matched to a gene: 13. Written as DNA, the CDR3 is TGCAGTGCCAGACGCGGTGGGGACAGGGGGCAGAATGAGCAGTTCTTC. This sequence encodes CSARRGGDRGQNEQFF.

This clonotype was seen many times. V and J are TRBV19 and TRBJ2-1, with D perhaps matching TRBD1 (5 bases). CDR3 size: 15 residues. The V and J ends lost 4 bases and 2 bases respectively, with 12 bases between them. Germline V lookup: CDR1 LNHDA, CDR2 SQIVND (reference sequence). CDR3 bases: TGTGCCAGTAGTACTCCACGGACAACCTACAATGAGCAGTTCTTC. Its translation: CASSTPRTTYNEQFF.

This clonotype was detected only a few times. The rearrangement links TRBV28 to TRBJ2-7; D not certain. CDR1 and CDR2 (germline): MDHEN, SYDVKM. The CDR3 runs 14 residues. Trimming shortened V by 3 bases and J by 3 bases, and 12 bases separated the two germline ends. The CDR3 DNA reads TGTGCCAGCAGTTTGCCCCAAATGCGCTACGAGCAGTACTTC. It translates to CASSLPQMRYEQYF. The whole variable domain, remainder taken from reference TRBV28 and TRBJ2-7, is DVKVTQSSRYLVKRTGEKVFLECVQDMDHENMFWYRQDPGLGLRLIYFSYDVKMKEKGDIPEGYSVSREKKERFSLILESASTNQTSMYLCASSLPQMRYEQYFGPGTRLTVT.

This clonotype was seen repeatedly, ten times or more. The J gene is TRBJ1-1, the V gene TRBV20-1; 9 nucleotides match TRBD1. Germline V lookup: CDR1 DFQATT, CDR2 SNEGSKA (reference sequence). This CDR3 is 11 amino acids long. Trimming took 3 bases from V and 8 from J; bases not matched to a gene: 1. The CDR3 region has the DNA TGCAGTGCTAGTGGACAGGGGGAAGCTTTCTTT. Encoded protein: CSASGQGEAFF.

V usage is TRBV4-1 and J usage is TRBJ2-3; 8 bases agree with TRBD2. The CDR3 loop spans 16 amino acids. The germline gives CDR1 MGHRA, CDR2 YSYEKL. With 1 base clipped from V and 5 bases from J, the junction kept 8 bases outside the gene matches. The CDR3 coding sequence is TGCGCCAGCAGCCAAGGGCCGGGACTAGTAAAAGATACGCAGTATTTT. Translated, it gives CASSQGPGLVKDTQYF.

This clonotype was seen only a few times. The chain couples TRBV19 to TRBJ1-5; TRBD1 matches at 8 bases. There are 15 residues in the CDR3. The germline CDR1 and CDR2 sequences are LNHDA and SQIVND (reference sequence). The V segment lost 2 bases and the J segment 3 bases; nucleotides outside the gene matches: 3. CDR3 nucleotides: TGTGCCAGTAGTATACCAGGGGGCTACAATCAGCCCCAGCATTTT. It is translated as CASSIPGGYNQPQHF.

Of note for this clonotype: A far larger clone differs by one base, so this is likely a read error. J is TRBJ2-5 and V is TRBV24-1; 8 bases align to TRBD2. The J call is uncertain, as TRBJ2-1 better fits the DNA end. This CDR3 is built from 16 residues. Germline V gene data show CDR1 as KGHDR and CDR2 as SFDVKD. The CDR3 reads CATKTTGSSGNYEQFF. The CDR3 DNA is TGTGCCACCAAGACTACCGGGAGTAGCGGGAACTATGAGCAGTTCTTC.

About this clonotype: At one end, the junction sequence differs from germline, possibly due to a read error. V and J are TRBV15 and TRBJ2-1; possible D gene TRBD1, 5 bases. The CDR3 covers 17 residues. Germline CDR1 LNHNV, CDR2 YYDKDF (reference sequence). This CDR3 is CATSREGHQSSYNKQFF. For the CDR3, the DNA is TGTGCCACCAGCAGAGAGGGGCACCAGAGCTCCTACAATAAGCAGTTCTTC.

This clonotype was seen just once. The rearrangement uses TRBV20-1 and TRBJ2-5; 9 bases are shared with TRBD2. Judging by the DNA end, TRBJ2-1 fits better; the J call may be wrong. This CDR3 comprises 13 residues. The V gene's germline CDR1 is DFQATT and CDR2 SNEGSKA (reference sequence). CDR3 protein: CSAGPSGTNEQFF. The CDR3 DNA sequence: TGCAGTGCTGGTCCTAGCGGGACAAATGAGCAGTTCTTC.

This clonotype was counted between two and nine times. As DNA, the CDR3 is TGTGCCAGTAGTATAGCCCAGGGATACGAGCAGTACTTC. Its protein product is CASSIAQGYEQYF. The chain carries TRBV19 and TRBJ2-7; TRBD1 is a possible D gene (5 bases). Trimming stripped 1 base from V and 4 bases from J, with 8 bases between. The CDR3 runs to 13 residues. Germline loops: CDR1 LNHDA, CDR2 SQIVND (reference sequence).

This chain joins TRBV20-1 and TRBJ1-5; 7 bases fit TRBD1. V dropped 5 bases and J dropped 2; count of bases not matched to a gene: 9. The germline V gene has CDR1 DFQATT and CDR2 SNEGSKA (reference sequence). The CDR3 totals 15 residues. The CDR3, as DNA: TGCAGTGCTGTCAAGACAGGGCTGGGCAATCAGCCCCAGCATTTT. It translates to CSAVKTGLGNQPQHF.

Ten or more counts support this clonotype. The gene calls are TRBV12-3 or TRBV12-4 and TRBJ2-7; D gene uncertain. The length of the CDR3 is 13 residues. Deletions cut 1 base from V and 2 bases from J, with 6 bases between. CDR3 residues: CASSLGSPYEQYF. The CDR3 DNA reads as TGTGCCAGCAGTTTAGGGAGTCCCTACGAGCAGTACTTC.

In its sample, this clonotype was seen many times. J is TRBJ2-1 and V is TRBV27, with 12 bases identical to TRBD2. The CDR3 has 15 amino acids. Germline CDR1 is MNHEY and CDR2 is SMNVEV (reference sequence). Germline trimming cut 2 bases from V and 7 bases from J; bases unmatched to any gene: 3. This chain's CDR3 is CASSLSLAGGNEQFF. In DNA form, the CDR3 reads TGTGCCAGCAGTTTAAGCCTAGCGGGAGGGAATGAGCAGTTCTTC.

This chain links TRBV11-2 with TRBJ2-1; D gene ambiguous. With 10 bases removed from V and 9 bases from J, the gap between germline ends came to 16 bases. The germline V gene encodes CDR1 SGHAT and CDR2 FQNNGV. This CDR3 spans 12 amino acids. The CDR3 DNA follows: TGTGCCATCAGGCACGGCCTCGGTGAGCAGTTCTTC. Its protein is CAIRHGLGEQFF.

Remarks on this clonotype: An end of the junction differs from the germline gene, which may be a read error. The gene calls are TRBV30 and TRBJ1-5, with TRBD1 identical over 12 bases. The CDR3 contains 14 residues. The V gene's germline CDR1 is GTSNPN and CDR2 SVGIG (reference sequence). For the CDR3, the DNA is TGTGCCTGGGGCGGGACAGGGGGCAAGCAGCCCCAGCATTTT. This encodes CAWGGTGGKQPQHF.

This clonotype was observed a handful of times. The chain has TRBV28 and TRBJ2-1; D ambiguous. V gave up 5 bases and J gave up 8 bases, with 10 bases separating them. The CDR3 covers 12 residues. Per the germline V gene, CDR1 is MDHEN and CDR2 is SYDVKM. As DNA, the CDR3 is TGTGCCAGCAGTGAGACTGGCGATGAGCAGTTCTTC. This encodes CASSETGDEQFF. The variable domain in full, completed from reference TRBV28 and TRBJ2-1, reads DVKVTQSSRYLVKRTGEKVFLECVQDMDHENMFWYRQDPGLGLRLIYFSYDVKMKEKGDIPEGYSVSREKKERFSLILESASTNQTSMYLCASSETGDEQFFGPGTRLTVL.

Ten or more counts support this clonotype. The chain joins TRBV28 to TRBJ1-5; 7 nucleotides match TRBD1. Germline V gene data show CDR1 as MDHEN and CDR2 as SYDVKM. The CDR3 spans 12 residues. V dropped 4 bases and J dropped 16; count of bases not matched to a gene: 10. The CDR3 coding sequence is TGTGCCAGCAGTTCCCAGGGACAGACGGTCCATTTT. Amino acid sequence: CASSSQGQTVHF.

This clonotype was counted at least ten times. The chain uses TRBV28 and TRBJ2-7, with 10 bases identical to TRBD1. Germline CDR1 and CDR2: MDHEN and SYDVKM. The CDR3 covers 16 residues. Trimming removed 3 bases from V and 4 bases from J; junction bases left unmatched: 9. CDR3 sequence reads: CASSLPPWGQGYEQYF. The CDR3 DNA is TGTGCCAGCAGTTTGCCCCCCTGGGGACAGGGGTACGAGCAGTACTTC.

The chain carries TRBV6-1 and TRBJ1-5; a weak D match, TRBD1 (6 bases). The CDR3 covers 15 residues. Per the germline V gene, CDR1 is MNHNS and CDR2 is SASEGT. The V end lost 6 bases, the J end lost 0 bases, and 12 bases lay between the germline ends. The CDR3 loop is CASSRTEYSNQPQHF. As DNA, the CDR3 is TGTGCCAGCAGCAGGACAGAGTATAGCAATCAGCCCCAGCATTTT.